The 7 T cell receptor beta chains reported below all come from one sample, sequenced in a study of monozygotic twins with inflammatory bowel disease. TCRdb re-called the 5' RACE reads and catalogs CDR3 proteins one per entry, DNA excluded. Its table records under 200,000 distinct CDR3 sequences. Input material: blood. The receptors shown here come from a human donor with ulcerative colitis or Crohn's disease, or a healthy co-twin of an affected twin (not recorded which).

CDR3 sequence: CASGIAGLSYEQYF. V gene TRBV12-3 or TRBV12-4 combines with J gene TRBJ2-7; with no DNA, the TCRdb D assignment of TRBD2 cannot be verified. The CDR3 loop spans 14 amino acids.

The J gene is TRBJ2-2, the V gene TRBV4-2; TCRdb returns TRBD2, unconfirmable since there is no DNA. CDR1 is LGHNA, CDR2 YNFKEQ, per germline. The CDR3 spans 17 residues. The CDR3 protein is CASSQGGLAGVHGELFF.

The CDR3: CSARGQGASYGYTF. This sequence joins TRBV20-1 and TRBJ1-2; TCRdb indicates TRBD1, and absent DNA this call remains unverified. Germline assignment: CDR1 DFQATT and CDR2 SNEGSKA (reference sequence). The CDR3 runs 14 residues.

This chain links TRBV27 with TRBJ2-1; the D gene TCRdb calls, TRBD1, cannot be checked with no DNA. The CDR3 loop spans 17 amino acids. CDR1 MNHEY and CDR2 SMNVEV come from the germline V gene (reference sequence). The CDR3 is CASQPLRGARTYNEQFF.

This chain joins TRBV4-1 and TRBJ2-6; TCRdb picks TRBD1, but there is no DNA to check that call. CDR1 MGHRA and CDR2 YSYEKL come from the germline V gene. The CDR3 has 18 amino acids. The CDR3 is CASSHGRQGRAGANVLTF.

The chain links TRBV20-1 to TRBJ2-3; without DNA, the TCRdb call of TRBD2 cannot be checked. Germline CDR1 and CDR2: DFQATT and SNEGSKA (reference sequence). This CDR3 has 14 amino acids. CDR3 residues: CSVPRGSYTDTQYF.

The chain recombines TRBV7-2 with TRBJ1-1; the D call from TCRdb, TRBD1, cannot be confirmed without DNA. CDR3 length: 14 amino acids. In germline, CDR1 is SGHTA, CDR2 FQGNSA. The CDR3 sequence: CASSPTGENTEAFF.